This TCR beta chain was documented in a study of early T cells in non-severe SARS-CoV-2 infection. As for the study in general: Unpaired chains resulted from sequencing bulk RNA of unsorted whole blood.

The CDR3 is 12 amino acids. The J segment lost 6 bases and the V segment lost 1 base, leaving 0 bases of the junction unmatched. Germline loops: CDR1 SQVTM, CDR2 ANQGSEA. Using its own MiXCR run on the 5' RACE reads, TCRdb lists one record per CDR3 protein. Of some 39,000 distinct CDR3 sequences listed, around 4.1% are singletons. This TCR derives from an adult who was a healthcare worker with PCR-confirmed SARS-CoV-2 infection or an uninfected control (not recorded which). Sequencing used whole blood. The gene calls are TRBV29-1 and TRBJ2-1; 7 bases align to TRBD1. Here the CDR3 reads CSVEGDSNEQFF. DNA for the CDR3: TGCAGCGTTGAAGGGGACAGCAATGAGCAGTTCTTC.